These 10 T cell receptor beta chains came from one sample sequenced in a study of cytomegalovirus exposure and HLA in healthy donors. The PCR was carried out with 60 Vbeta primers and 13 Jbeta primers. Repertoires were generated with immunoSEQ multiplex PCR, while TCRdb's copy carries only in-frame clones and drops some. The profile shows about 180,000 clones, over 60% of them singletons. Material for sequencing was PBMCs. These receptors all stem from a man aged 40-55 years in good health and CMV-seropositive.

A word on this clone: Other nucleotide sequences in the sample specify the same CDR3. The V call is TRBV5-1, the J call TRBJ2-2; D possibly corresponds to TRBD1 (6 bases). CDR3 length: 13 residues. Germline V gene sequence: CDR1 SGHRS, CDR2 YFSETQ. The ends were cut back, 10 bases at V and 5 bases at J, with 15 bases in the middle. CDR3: CAGRQGSTGELFF. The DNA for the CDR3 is TGCGCCGGGCGGCAGGGGAGTACCGGGGAGCTGTTTTTT.

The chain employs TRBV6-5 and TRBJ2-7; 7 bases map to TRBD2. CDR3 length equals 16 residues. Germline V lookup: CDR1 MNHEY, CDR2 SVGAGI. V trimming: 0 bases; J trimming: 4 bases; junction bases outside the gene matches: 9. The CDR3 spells CASSYSKAGVKYEQYF. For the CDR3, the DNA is TGTGCCAGCAGTTACTCGAAGGCGGGAGTAAAGTACGAGCAGTACTTC.

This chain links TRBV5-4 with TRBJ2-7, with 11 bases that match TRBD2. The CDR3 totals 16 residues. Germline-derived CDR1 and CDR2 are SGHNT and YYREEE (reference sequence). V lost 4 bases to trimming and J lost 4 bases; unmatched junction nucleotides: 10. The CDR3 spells CASSPTAASGRYEQYF. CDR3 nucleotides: TGTGCCAGCAGCCCCACTGCGGCTAGCGGGAGGTACGAGCAGTACTTC.

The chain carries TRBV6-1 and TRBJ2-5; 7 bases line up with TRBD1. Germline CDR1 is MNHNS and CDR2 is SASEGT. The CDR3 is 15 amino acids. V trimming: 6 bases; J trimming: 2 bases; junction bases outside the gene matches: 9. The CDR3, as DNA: TGTGCCAGCAGATCCTTGTCGGGACAGCAAGAGACCCAGTACTTC. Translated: CASRSLSGQQETQYF.

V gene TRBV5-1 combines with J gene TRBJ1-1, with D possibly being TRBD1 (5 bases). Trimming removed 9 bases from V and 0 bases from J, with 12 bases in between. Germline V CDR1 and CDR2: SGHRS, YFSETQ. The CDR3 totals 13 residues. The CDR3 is CATSDSLNTEAFF. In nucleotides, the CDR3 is TGCGCCACCAGTGACAGCCTGAACACTGAAGCTTTCTTT.

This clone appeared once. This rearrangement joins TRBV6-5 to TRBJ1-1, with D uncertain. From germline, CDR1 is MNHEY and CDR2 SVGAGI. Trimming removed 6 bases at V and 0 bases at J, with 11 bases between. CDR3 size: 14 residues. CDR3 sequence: CASRTGTMNTEAFF. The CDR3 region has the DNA TGTGCCAGCAGAACGGGAACAATGAACACTGAAGCTTTCTTT.

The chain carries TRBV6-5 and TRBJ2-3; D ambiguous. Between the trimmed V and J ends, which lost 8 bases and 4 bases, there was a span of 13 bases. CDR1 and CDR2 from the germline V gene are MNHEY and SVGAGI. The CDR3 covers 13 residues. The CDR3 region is CASRLGEADTQYF. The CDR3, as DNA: TGTGCCAGCCGCCTCGGTGAGGCAGATACGCAGTATTTT.

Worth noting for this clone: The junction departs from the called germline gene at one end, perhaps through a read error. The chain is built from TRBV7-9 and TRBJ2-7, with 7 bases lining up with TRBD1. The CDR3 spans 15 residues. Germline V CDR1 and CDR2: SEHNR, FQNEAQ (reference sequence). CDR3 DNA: TGTTCCAGCAGCTTAGTGGCAGGGGGTATTATCGAGCAGTACTTC. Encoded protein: CSSSLVAGGIIEQYF.

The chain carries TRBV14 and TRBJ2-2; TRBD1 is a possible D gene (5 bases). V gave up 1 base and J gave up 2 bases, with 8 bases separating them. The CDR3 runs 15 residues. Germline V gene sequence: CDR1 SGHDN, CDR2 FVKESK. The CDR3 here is CASSQGDSNTGELFF. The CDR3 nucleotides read TGTGCCAGCAGCCAAGGAGACAGTAACACCGGGGAGCTGTTTTTT.

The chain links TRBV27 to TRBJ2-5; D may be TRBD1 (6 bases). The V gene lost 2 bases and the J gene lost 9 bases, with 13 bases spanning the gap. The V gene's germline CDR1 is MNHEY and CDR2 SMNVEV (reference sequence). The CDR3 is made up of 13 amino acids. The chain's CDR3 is CASSLQGPGAQYF. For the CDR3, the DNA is TGTGCCAGCAGTTTACAGGGGCCCGGGGCCCAGTACTTC.